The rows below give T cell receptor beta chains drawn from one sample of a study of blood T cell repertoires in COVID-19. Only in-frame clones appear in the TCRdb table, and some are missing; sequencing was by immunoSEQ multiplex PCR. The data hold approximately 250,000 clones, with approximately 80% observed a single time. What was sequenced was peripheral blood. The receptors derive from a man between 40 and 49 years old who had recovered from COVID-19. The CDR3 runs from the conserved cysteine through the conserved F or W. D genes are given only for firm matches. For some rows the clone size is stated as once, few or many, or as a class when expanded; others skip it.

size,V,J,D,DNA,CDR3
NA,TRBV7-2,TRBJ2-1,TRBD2,TGTGCCAGCAGCTTTGAGGGACTAGCGGGAGACGGGTGGTTCTTC,CASSFEGLAGDGWFF
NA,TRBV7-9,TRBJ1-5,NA,TGTGCCAGCAGCCCAGCGGGGGCCGCTCAGCCCCAGCATTTT,CASSPAGAAQPQHF
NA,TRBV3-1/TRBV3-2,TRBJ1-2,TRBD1,TGTGCCAGCAGCCTTCATTCGACAGGGAGTGGAGGCTACACCTTC,CASSLHSTGSGGYTF
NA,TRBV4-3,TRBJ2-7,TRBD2,TGCGCCAGCAGCCAAGTTGCGGGAGATGGCTACGAGCAGTACTTC,CASSQVAGDGYEQYF
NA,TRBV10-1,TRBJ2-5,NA,TGCGCCAGCAGTGAGTCGACGACAGACCAAGAGACCCAGTACTTC,CASSESTTDQETQYF
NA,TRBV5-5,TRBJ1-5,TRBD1,TGTGCCAGCAGCAAACGAGGGGGCCCCGACCCTAATCAGCCCCAGCATTTT,CASSKRGGPDPNQPQHF
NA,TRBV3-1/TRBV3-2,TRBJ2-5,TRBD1,TGTGCCAGCAGCCAAGATATTCAGGGGGTCCAAGAGACCCAGTACTTC,CASSQDIQGVQETQYF
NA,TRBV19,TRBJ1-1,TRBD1,TGTGCCAGCTCACAGGGGGCTTGGACTGAAGCTTTCTTT,CASSQGAWTEAFF
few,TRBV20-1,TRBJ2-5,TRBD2,TGCAGTGCTAGTGACGGACTAGCGGGCCAAGAGACCCAGTACTTC,CSASDGLAGQETQYF
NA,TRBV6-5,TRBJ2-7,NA,TGTGCCAGCAGTTACTCGATAGGGGAAGCCACCTACGAGCAGTACTTC,CASSYSIGEATYEQYF
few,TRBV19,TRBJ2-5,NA,TGTGCCAGTAGTGTTCCCGGGGAAGAGACCCAGTACTTC,CASSVPGEETQYF
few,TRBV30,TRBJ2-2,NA,TGTGCCTGGAGTGTACTCGGGAACACCGGGGAGCTGTTTTTT,CAWSVLGNTGELFF
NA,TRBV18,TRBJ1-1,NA,TGTGCCAGCTCACCAAGCATGCTCGGGAACACTGAAGCTTTCTTT,CASSPSMLGNTEAFF
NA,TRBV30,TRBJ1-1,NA,TGTGCCTGGAGTGTAGGAGGACGGACTGAAGCTTTCTTT,CAWSVGGRTEAFF
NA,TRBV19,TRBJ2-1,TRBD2,TGTGCCAGTACGACTAGCGGGAGGGATAGTGAGCAGTTCTTC,CASTTSGRDSEQFF
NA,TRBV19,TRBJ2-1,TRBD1,TGTGCCAGTAGTCTCAACAACAGGGGTGATGAGCAGTTCTTC,CASSLNNRGDEQFF
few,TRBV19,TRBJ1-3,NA,TGTGCCAGTAGTGTCGGTTCGTTCTCTGGAAACACCATATATTTT,CASSVGSFSGNTIYF
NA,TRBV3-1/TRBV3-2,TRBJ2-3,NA,TGTGCCAGCAGCCAAGGTGATCGGGAGTTGGATACGCAGTATTTT,CASSQGDRELDTQYF
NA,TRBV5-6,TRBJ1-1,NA,TGTGCCAGCAGCTTCCGCGGCATAGTGAACACTGAAGCTTTCTTT,CASSFRGIVNTEAFF
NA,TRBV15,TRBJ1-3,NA,TGTGCCACCAGCAGGTACGACACAACCAACACCATATATTTT,CATSRYDTTNTIYF
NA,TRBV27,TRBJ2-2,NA,TGTGCCAGCAGTTCAGGGCGAACCGGGGAGCTGTTTTTT,CASSSGRTGELFF
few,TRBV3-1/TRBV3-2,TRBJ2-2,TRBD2,TGTGCCAGCAGCCAAGGGCCCCTAGCGGGAGTCGGGGAGCTGTTTTTT,CASSQGPLAGVGELFF
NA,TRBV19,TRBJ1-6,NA,TGTGCCAGTCGTCCTGGGAGCTCCTATAATTCACCCCTCCACTTT,CASRPGSSYNSPLHF
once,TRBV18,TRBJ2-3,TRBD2,TGTGCCAGCTCACCAATAGCGGGAGTCCAAGATACGCAGTATTTT,CASSPIAGVQDTQYF
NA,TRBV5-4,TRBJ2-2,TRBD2,TGTGCCAGCACCCGGGGACTAGCGGGAGTCTCTGGGGAGCTGTTTTTT,CASTRGLAGVSGELFF
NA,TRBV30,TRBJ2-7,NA,TGTGCCTGGAGTGTACTTGGCAGCAGGTCCTACGAGCAGTACTTC,CAWSVLGSRSYEQYF
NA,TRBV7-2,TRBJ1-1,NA,TGTGCCAGCAGCCTAAGGAGAGACACTGAAGCTTTCTTT,CASSLRRDTEAFF
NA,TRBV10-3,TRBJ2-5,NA,TGTGCCATCAGTGATGGTAGCGCCTTAGGGTCCCAGTACTTC,CAISDGSALGSQYF
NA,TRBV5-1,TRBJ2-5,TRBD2,TGCGCCAGCAGCTTGCTAGCGGCTGGTGAGACCCAGTACTTC,CASSLLAAGETQYF
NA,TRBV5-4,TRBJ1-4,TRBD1,TGTGCCAGCAGCTTGGTAGGGGACAGCGAAAAACTGTTTTTT,CASSLVGDSEKLFF
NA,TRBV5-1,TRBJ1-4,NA,TGCGCCAGCAGCGCCCCGCCAGGGGATGGTGAAAAACTGTTTTTT,CASSAPPGDGEKLFF
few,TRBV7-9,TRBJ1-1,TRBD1,TGTGCCAGCAGTTTCGACAGGGCTGGCACTGAAGCTTTCTTT,CASSFDRAGTEAFF
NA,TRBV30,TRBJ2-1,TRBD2,TGTGCCTGGAGCTCAACCCCGGGACTAGGGAATGAGCAGTTCTTC,CAWSSTPGLGNEQFF
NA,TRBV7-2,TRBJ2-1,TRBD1,TGTGCCAGCAGCTTCGACTGGGACAGGGGGCTCCTCGGGCAGTTCTTC,CASSFDWDRGLLGQFF
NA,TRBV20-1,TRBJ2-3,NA,TGCAGTGCTAGTCCGTTCATGCGGCAGAGCACAGATACGCAGTATTTT,CSASPFMRQSTDTQYF
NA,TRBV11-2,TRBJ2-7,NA,TGTGCCAGCAGCCCGAATAGGGGTCCCGAGCAGTACTTC,CASSPNRGPEQYF
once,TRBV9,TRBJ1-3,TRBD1,TGTGCCAGCAGCGTACAGGGGGCCAGTTCTGGAAACACCATATATTTT,CASSVQGASSGNTIYF
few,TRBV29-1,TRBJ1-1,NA,TGCAGCGTTGAGGAGGGCCGCCTTGAAGCTTTCTTT,CSVEEGRLEAFF
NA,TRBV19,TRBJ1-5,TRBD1,TGTGCCAGTAGTCGGGACAGGGATCAGCCCCAGCATTTT,CASSRDRDQPQHF
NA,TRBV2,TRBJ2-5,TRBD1,TGTGCCAGCAGTAAGGGACAGACCCAAGAGACCCAGTACTTC,CASSKGQTQETQYF
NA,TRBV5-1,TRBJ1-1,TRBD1,TGCGCCAGCAGCTTTACAGGGGGAATGAACACTGAAGCTTTCTTT,CASSFTGGMNTEAFF
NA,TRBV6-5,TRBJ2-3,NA,TGTGCCAGCGCAAGACAGACGATCACAGATACGCAGTATTTT,CASARQTITDTQYF
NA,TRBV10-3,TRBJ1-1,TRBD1,TGTGCCATCAGCGAGGACAGGACAAACACTGAAGCTTTCTTT,CAISEDRTNTEAFF
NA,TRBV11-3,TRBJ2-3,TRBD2,TGTGCCAGCAGCTACGGACTAGCGGGGATCACAGATACGCAGTATTTT,CASSYGLAGITDTQYF
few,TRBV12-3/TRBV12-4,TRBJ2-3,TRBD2,TGTGCCAGCGGCGGGGGGCTGACAGATACGCAGTATTTT,CASGGGLTDTQYF
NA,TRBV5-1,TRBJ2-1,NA,TGCGCCAGCAGACCACAACCGGGGAATGAGCAGTTCTTC,CASRPQPGNEQFF
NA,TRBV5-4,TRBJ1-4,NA,TGTGCCAGCAGCGCTGCGGGAGGAGGGGAAAAACTGTTTTTT,CASSAAGGGEKLFF
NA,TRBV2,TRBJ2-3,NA,TGTGCCAGCAGTTTCTTAGGTGCGGGGGCCACAGATACGCAGTATTTT,CASSFLGAGATDTQYF
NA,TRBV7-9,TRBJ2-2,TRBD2,TGTGCCAGCGTCATGACTAGCGGGGGCACGGGGACCGGGGAGCTGTTTTTT,CASVMTSGGTGTGELFF
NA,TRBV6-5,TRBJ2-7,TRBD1,TGTGCCAGCAGCCCCGGGGCAGGGACAGGCGAGCAGTACTTC,CASSPGAGTGEQYF
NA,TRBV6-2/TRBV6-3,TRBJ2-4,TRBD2,TGTGCCAGCAGTTGGGACGGGACTAGCGCCCAAAACATTCAGTACTTC,CASSWDGTSAQNIQYF